This entry features one T cell receptor beta chain sequence. Profiled with immunoSEQ multiplex PCR; TCRdb holds only in-frame clones, not every one. The data show about 58,000 clones, about 85% seen once. The sample is drawn from a study of blood T cell repertoires in COVID-19. Study at large: Acute and convalescent COVID-19 specimens originated in the United States, Italy and Spain. Nucleic acid was either cDNA or gDNA, and it came from T cells, B-cell-depleted T cells, or PBMCs.

V shed 5 bases and J shed 9 bases, with 14 bases lying between them. Germline CDR1 reads SGHTA; CDR2 reads FQGTGA. The CDR3 extends over 13 amino acids. The sequenced sample was peripheral blood. This sequence joins TRBV7-3 and TRBJ2-1, with unresolved D. The clonotype originates from a woman in her sixties or seventies with active COVID-19. CDR3 bases: TGTGCCAGCAGCCAAACTCACGGTGGTGAGCAGTTCTTC. Its protein is CASSQTHGGEQFF.